The 26 T cell receptor beta chains below were found in one sample sequenced in a study of T cells after yellow fever vaccination. TCRdb ran MiXCR on the 5' RACE reads and lists one entry per CDR3 protein. The table records 400,000 or so distinct CDR3 sequences, 18% of them present only once. Specimen: PBMCs, collected before the yellow fever booster vaccination. The receptors stem from a man between 18 and 35 years old who received the YFV17D yellow fever vaccine.

This chain links TRBV5-1 with TRBJ2-3; 7 nucleotides agree with TRBD2. The germline gives CDR1 SGHRS, CDR2 YFSETQ. V was pared by 2 bases and J by 2 bases, with 5 bases of the junction left unmatched. This CDR3 is 15 amino acids long. DNA for the CDR3: TGCGCCAGCAGCTTCGAGGGGACTAACACAGATACGCAGTATTTT. Protein: CASSFEGTNTDTQYF.

This clonotype was picked up a small number of times. CDR3 region: CASSQVASSYNEQFF. DNA of the CDR3: TGCGCCAGCAGCCAAGTAGCTAGCTCCTACAATGAGCAGTTCTTC. V and J are TRBV4-1 and TRBJ2-1; D is uncertain. The CDR3 extends over 15 amino acids. V was shortened by 1 base and J by 0 bases, with 7 bases between the two germline ends. Germline V gene lookup returns CDR1 MGHRA and CDR2 YSYEKL.

A remark on this clonotype: Germline and junction disagree at one end, which may indicate a read error. This chain uses TRBV7-2 with TRBJ1-1, with 7 bases aligning to TRBD1. This CDR3 contains 13 residues. Germline values: CDR1 SGHTA, CDR2 FQGNSA. The CDR3 DNA reads TGTGCCTGCAGCCGCGGGACAGTCACTGAAGCTTTCTTT. Its protein product is CACSRGTVTEAFF.

Written as DNA, the CDR3 is TGCGCCAGCAGCCAAGCAGGGTTTGGGGTGAACACTGAAGCTTTCTTT. Residues: CASSQAGFGVNTEAFF. V usage is TRBV4-1 and J usage is TRBJ1-1; D may be TRBD1 (5 bases). The CDR3 has 16 residues. The germline V and J ends were trimmed by 1 base and 0 bases, with 12 bases remaining between them. CDR1 and CDR2 (germline): MGHRA, YSYEKL.

This chain joins TRBV5-8 and TRBJ1-5; 8 nucleotides align to TRBD1. The CDR3 length is 13 residues. With 4 bases clipped from V and 12 bases from J, the junction kept 9 bases outside the gene matches. Germline V CDR1 and CDR2: SGHTS, YDEGEE. The CDR3 sequence is CASSHGQGELQHF. As DNA, the CDR3 is TGTGCCAGCAGCCACGGACAGGGCGAGCTCCAGCATTTT. Based on the CDR3 plus reference TRBV5-8 and TRBJ1-5, the full variable domain is EAGVTQSPTHLIKTRGQQATLRCSPISGHTSVYWYQQALGLGLQFLLWYDEGEERNRGNFPPRFSGRQFPNYSSELNVNALELEDSALYLCASSHGQGELQHFGDGTRLSIL.

The sample holds one count of this clonotype. The chain carries TRBV27 and TRBJ1-5; weak D call: TRBD1 (5 bases). This CDR3 is built from 15 residues. Deletions cut 1 base from V and 0 bases from J, with 7 bases between. The germline V gene encodes CDR1 MNHEY and CDR2 SMNVEV (reference sequence). DNA of the CDR3: TGTGCCAGCAGTTTATATGGGGCTAGCAATCAGCCCCAGCATTTT. Translation: CASSLYGASNQPQHF.

There are many counts of this clonotype. V usage is TRBV7-2 and J usage is TRBJ2-5, with 11 bases that match TRBD2. With 5 bases clipped from V and 2 bases from J, the junction kept 10 bases outside the gene matches. The CDR3 runs to 17 residues. Germline values: CDR1 SGHTA, CDR2 FQGNSA. The CDR3 is CASSPRLAGRPQETQYF. The CDR3 nucleotides read TGTGCCAGCAGCCCCCGACTAGCGGGGCGACCGCAAGAGACCCAGTACTTC.

This clonotype was counted between two and nine times. The chain uses TRBV6-5 and TRBJ2-3; the D gene is possibly TRBD2 (7 bases). The CDR3 has 15 amino acids. Germline V gives CDR1 MNHEY, CDR2 SVGAGI. Trimming cost V 7 bases and J 4 bases, with 18 bases left between them. The CDR3 DNA reads as TGTGCCAGCAATACACAGGGAGGGTGGGCAGATACGCAGTATTTT. Its protein product is CASNTQGGWADTQYF.

This clonotype occurred a few times. The chain links TRBV29-1 to TRBJ2-7; tentative D call: TRBD1 (5 bases). Germline loops: CDR1 SQVTM, CDR2 ANQGSEA. The CDR3 is 13 amino acids. V lost 4 bases to trimming and J lost 3 bases, with 13 bases between them. The CDR3, as DNA: TGCAGCGTTGCGCCAGGGATCAACTACGAGCAGTACTTC. This codes for CSVAPGINYEQYF.

This clonotype turned up a few times. The chain couples TRBV6-1 to TRBJ2-4, with 13 bases identical to TRBD2. Germline V gene sequence: CDR1 MNHNS, CDR2 SASEGT. V was pared by 4 bases and J by 6 bases, with 12 bases of the junction left unmatched. CDR3 size: 18 residues. CDR3 in DNA: TGTGCCAGCAGTGCCCAGACTAGCGGGGGGCACGTGATAAACATTCAGTACTTC. The encoded protein is CASSAQTSGGHVINIQYF.

Only a few counts were recorded for this clonotype. The chain employs TRBV18 and TRBJ1-4; D gene uncertain. V lost 3 bases, J lost 0 bases, and 14 bases lay in between. Germline CDR1 is KGHSH and CDR2 is LQKENI. CDR3 length equals 17 residues. CDR3 in amino acids: CASSPRGISATNEKLFF. The CDR3 DNA sequence: TGTGCCAGCTCACCTCGGGGAATTTCTGCAACTAATGAAAAACTGTTTTTT.

The chain combines TRBV6-5 with TRBJ2-5, with a weak D call TRBD2 (5 bases). CDR3 size: 16 residues. Trimming stripped 0 bases from V and 2 bases from J, with 13 bases between. Germline V gene data show CDR1 as MNHEY and CDR2 as SVGAGI. The CDR3 DNA is TGTGCCAGCAGTTACTCAGGGCCCGGCGGGCAAGAGACCCAGTACTTC. It codes for CASSYSGPGGQETQYF.

This chain connects TRBV2 to TRBJ2-5; maybe TRBD2 (6 bases). Trimming removed 1 base from V and 5 bases from J, with 17 bases in between. The CDR3 consists of 16 residues. Germline V CDR1 and CDR2: SNHLY, FYNNEI. The CDR3 region is CASSEGRDHRGETQYF. CDR3 coding DNA: TGTGCCAGCAGTGAAGGTCGGGATCATCGGGGGGAGACCCAGTACTTC.

CDR3 nucleotide sequence: TGCGCCAGCAGTGGGCCAGGTGCCTTCTACGAGCAGTACTTC. As protein: CASSGPGAFYEQYF. The V call is TRBV5-1, the J call TRBJ2-7, with unresolved D. Germline V gives CDR1 SGHRS, CDR2 YFSETQ. Between the trimmed V and J ends, which lost 5 bases and 3 bases, there was a span of 15 bases. The CDR3 is 14 amino acids.

The rearrangement joins TRBV7-9 to TRBJ1-5; 8 bases match TRBD1. Trimming took 6 bases from V and 1 from J; bases not matched to a gene: 11. This CDR3 has 17 amino acids. The germline V gene encodes CDR1 SEHNR and CDR2 FQNEAQ (reference sequence). DNA for the CDR3: TGTGCCAGCAGTAACGGACAGGGCGCCGGGAGCAATCAGCCCCAGCATTTT. It specifies CASSNGQGAGSNQPQHF. The variable domain in full, with the rest retrieved from reference TRBV7-9 and TRBJ1-5, is DTGVSQNPRHKITKRGQNVTFRCDPISEHNRLYWYRQTLGQGPEFLTYFQNEAQLEKSRLLSDRFSAERPKGSFSTLEIQRTEQGDSAMYLCASSNGQGAGSNQPQHFGDGTRLSIL.

This sequence joins TRBV20-1 and TRBJ1-5, with 11 nucleotides matching TRBD1. This CDR3 region has 13 residues. Losses at the gene ends were 5 bases for V and 5 bases for J; bases not matched to a gene: 2. Germline V gene lookup returns CDR1 DFQATT and CDR2 SNEGSKA (reference sequence). CDR3: CSAGQGAYQPQHF. CDR3 in DNA: TGCAGTGCTGGACAGGGGGCTTATCAGCCCCAGCATTTT.

This clonotype was picked up a small number of times. V usage is TRBV6-5 and J usage is TRBJ2-3, with TRBD2 matching over 10 bases. This CDR3 has 15 amino acids. Looked up from germline, CDR1 is MNHEY and CDR2 is SVGAGI. Unmatched junction bases numbered 9, after V lost 6 bases and J lost 6 bases. The CDR3 loop is CASSPLAGEVDTQYF. CDR3 bases: TGTGCCAGCAGCCCTCTAGCGGGGGAAGTCGATACGCAGTATTTT.

This clonotype was recorded many times. The chain recombines TRBV29-1 with TRBJ2-7, with D perhaps TRBD1 or TRBD2 (5 bases each). The CDR3 is 12 residues long. V lost 4 bases, J lost 7 bases, and 14 bases lay in between. CDR1 and CDR2 from the germline V gene are SQVTM and ANQGSEA. The CDR3 sequence is CSVGDALGEQYV. For the CDR3, the DNA is TGCAGCGTTGGGGACGCGTTGGGTGAGCAGTACGTC.

The rearrangement uses TRBV6-6 and TRBJ1-1; D possibly corresponds to TRBD1 (6 bases). The V end was cut by 6 bases, the J end by 8 bases, with 7 bases between. CDR1 and CDR2 from the germline V gene are MNHNY and SVGAGI (reference sequence). The CDR3 is 10 residues long. CDR3 DNA: TGTGCCAGCAGCCAGGGGGAAGCTTTCTTT. Its protein is CASSQGEAFF.

The chain recombines TRBV10-1 with TRBJ2-3, with 10 bases fitting TRBD1. J lost 6 bases, V lost 2 bases, and 8 bases had no gene match. CDR3 length equals 16 residues. Per germline, CDR1 WNHNN and CDR2 SYGVQD (reference sequence). CDR3 region: CASSERRTGGVDTQYF. CDR3 in DNA: TGCGCCAGCAGTGAGCGTAGGACAGGGGGAGTGGATACGCAGTATTTT.

The V gene is TRBV5-1, the J gene TRBJ2-7; no clear D gene. Trimming cost V 0 bases and J 5 bases, with 9 bases left between them. From germline, CDR1 is SGHRS and CDR2 YFSETQ. The CDR3 consists of 13 residues. The CDR3: CASSLGHPDEQYF. The CDR3 DNA follows: TGCGCCAGCAGCTTGGGACACCCGGACGAGCAGTACTTC.

This chain uses TRBV7-8 with TRBJ2-5, with D perhaps given as TRBD1 or TRBD2 (6 bases each). CDR3 length equals 12 residues. V was trimmed by 6 bases and J by 5 bases, leaving 10 bases between them. Germline V gene data show CDR1 as SGHVS and CDR2 as FQNEAQ. This chain's CDR3 is CASRKGGETQYF. CDR3 nucleotides: TGTGCCAGCAGAAAAGGGGGGGAGACCCAGTACTTC.

This clonotype has a handful of counts. J is TRBJ2-1 and V is TRBV7-3, with 8 bases identical to TRBD2. Trimming took 5 bases from V and 0 from J; bases not matched to a gene: 6. The CDR3 spans 16 residues. CDR1 SGHTA and CDR2 FQGTGA come from the germline V gene. DNA for the CDR3: TGTGCCAGCAGCCCCGGGCGGGGGGCCTCCTACAATGAGCAGTTCTTC. It encodes CASSPGRGASYNEQFF.

V and J are TRBV6-5 and TRBJ1-4; D gene uncertain. Germline CDR1 MNHEY, CDR2 SVGAGI. V was shortened by 6 bases and J by 7 bases, with 9 bases between the two germline ends. The CDR3 is 12 residues long. Here the CDR3 reads CASRNLVEKLFF. Written as DNA, the CDR3 is TGTGCCAGCAGAAACCTAGTTGAAAAACTGTTTTTT.

The chain combines TRBV12-3 or TRBV12-4 with TRBJ2-6, with no clear D. This CDR3 region has 15 residues. Trimming took off 5 bases at V and 1 base at J, with 9 bases between the two ends. The CDR3 nucleotides read TGTGCCAGCAGTCTCGGCCGATCTGGGGCCAACGTCCTGACTTTC. Protein: CASSLGRSGANVLTF.

The chain links TRBV5-1 to TRBJ2-7; 12 nucleotides match TRBD2. J lost 6 bases, V lost 3 bases, and 4 bases had no gene match. Germline V gene data show CDR1 as SGHRS and CDR2 as YFSETQ. This CDR3 has 14 amino acids. The CDR3: CASSSSGGAGEQYF. The CDR3, as DNA: TGCGCCAGCAGCTCTAGCGGGGGGGCCGGCGAGCAGTACTTC.